This passage covers 12 T cell receptor beta chains from one sample sequenced in a study of STAT5B mutations in CD4+ large granular lymphocyte leukemia. Here immunoSEQ multiplex PCR was the method, and the copy in TCRdb shows in-frame clones only, minus some. The sample lists about 48,000 clones; approximately 70% were seen once. Sequencing input: CD4+ T cells from blood buffy coats. The origin of the receptors is a human donor in good health.

This chain connects TRBV5-8 to TRBJ2-7; D is unresolved. The CDR3 sequence is 13 residues long. Trimming stripped 1 base from V and 6 bases from J, with 11 bases between. Germline-derived CDR1 and CDR2 are SGHTS and YDEGEE. CDR3 bases: TGTGCCAGCAGCTTGAGGTATAGATCCGAGCAGTACTTC. This translates into CASSLRYRSEQYF.

The chain recombines TRBV6-5 with TRBJ2-1; unclear D gene. The germline V gene has CDR1 MNHEY and CDR2 SVGAGI. V was cut by 8 bases and J by 0 bases, with 11 bases left in between. CDR3 length equals 14 residues. The chain's CDR3 is CASCVRASYNEQFF. The DNA for the CDR3 is TGTGCCAGCTGTGTAAGGGCCTCCTACAATGAGCAGTTCTTC.

The V call is TRBV6-4, the J call TRBJ1-6; TRBD1 matches 8 bases. Unmatched junction bases numbered 13, after V lost 5 bases and J lost 7 bases. The CDR3 contains 17 residues. Germline V gives CDR1 MRHNA, CDR2 SNTAGT. DNA of the CDR3: TGTGCCAGCAGTTGGCCTAGACAGGGGAAGAAGAATTCACCCCTCCACTTT. It translates to CASSWPRQGKKNSPLHF.

This chain joins TRBV5-1 and TRBJ2-1, with 9 bases that match TRBD1. The germline CDR1 and CDR2 sequences are SGHRS and YFSETQ. The V segment lost 4 bases and the J segment 7 bases; nucleotides outside the gene matches: 15. The CDR3 contains 17 residues. CDR3 protein: CASSPPPPGQGSNEQFF. The CDR3 coding sequence is TGCGCCAGCAGCCCCCCTCCTCCCGGACAGGGGAGTAATGAGCAGTTCTTC.

The chain uses TRBV19 and TRBJ1-3; no clear D. Germline V CDR1 and CDR2: LNHDA, SQIVND (reference sequence). Trimming removed 6 bases from V and 0 bases from J, with 15 bases in between. This CDR3 has 16 amino acids. CDR3 sequence: CASSNPRAASGNTIYF. The CDR3 nucleotides read TGTGCCAGTAGCAACCCGAGGGCAGCCTCTGGAAACACCATATATTTT.

This clone was counted once. V and J are TRBV2 and TRBJ2-7; D is ambiguous. CDR3 length: 12 residues. The germline CDR1 and CDR2 sequences are SNHLY and FYNNEI. V was pared by 6 bases and J by 7 bases, with 13 bases between. CDR3 sequence: CASSNGVGEQYF. The CDR3 DNA sequence: TGTGCCAGCAGCAATGGAGTGGGGGAGCAGTACTTC. Full variable domain (remainder filled in from reference TRBV2 and TRBJ2-7): EPEVTQTPSHQVTQMGQEVILRCVPISNHLYFYWYRQILGQKVEFLVSFYNNEISEKSEIFDDQFSVERPDGSNFTLKIRSTKLEDSAMYFCASSNGVGEQYFGPGTRLTVT.

The count of this clone is one. V gene TRBV7-8 combines with J gene TRBJ1-5; TRBD1 agrees at 7 bases. The V gene's germline CDR1 is SGHVS and CDR2 FQNEAQ. V lost 5 bases to trimming and J lost 5 bases; unmatched junction nucleotides: 9. This CDR3 contains 15 residues. The CDR3 coding sequence is TGTGCCAGCAGCCGCCTCGGAGGGGGCGATCAGCCCCAGCATTTT. This sequence encodes CASSRLGGGDQPQHF.

The table lists this clone with a few counts. The chain employs TRBV11-2 and TRBJ1-5; D is uncertain. V lost 1 base and J 5 bases, leaving 6 bases between the germline ends. The CDR3 runs 13 residues. Germline V lookup: CDR1 SGHAT, CDR2 FQNNGV. This CDR3 is CASSLGSYQPQHF. DNA of the CDR3: TGTGCCAGCAGCTTAGGCAGCTATCAGCCCCAGCATTTT. Filled out from reference TRBV11-2 and TRBJ1-5, the complete variable domain reads EAGVAQSPRYKIIEKRQSVAFWCNPISGHATLYWYQQILGQGPKLLIQFQNNGVVDDSQLPKDRFSAERLKGVDSTLKIQPAKLEDSAVYLCASSLGSYQPQHFGDGTRLSIL.

The genes are TRBV7-9 and TRBJ2-3; D gene uncertain. Germline lookup yields CDR1 SEHNR and CDR2 FQNEAQ (reference sequence). The CDR3 is made up of 14 amino acids. The V and J ends lost 2 bases and 2 bases respectively, with 8 bases between them. The CDR3 DNA is TGTGCCAGCAGCTTAAGCACAGTCACAGATACGCAGTATTTT. This codes for CASSLSTVTDTQYF.

The chain uses TRBV9 and TRBJ1-1; possibly TRBD1 for D (5 bases). The germline CDR1 and CDR2 sequences are SGDLS and YYNGEE. The CDR3 length is 15 residues. Between the trimmed V and J ends, which lost 0 bases and 8 bases, there was a span of 17 bases. The CDR3 DNA follows: TGTGCCAGCAGCGTAGACCTTGGGACCGAGAAAGAAGCTTTCTTT. Translating it yields CASSVDLGTEKEAFF.

This clone was seen only once. The CDR3 DNA reads as TGTGCCAGCAGCGCGGGCCCGGTGGAGACCCAGTACTTC. This codes for CASSAGPVETQYF. The V call is TRBV9, the J call TRBJ2-5; no clear D gene. Germline CDR1 reads SGDLS; CDR2 reads YYNGEE. V shed 3 bases and J shed 5 bases, with 11 bases lying between them. The CDR3 is 13 amino acids.

This clone was detected a few times. The chain has TRBV4-2 and TRBJ1-2, with D possibly matching TRBD1 (5 bases). The CDR3 is 15 amino acids. V was shortened by 0 bases and J by 7 bases, with 15 bases between the two germline ends. Germline CDR1 is LGHNA and CDR2 is YNFKEQ. CDR3 in amino acids: CASSQDVREGSGYTF. The CDR3 DNA reads as TGTGCCAGCAGCCAAGATGTCAGGGAGGGTAGTGGCTACACCTTC.